What follows is one T cell receptor (beta chain) and its context. The antigen it recognizes is unknown. Qualities for individual bases were not recorded, and no much larger clone is one base off. TCR cDNA was made using 5'RACE template switching, a step that added a universal primer site and unique molecular identifiers. cDNA synthesis was primed from both the TCR alpha and TCR beta constant segments. Libraries were amplified in two PCR steps, with sample barcodes and sequencing adapters added in the second step. Sequencing of libraries was done on Illumina HiSeq 2500 (2x100 bp) or NovaSeq (2x150 bp). Processing in the source paper ran as follows. MIGEC was used to demultiplex reads and collapse the reads into UMI consensus sequences, and MiXCR was used for V(D)J alignment. Vaccine-responding clonotypes were identified with edgeR using replicate PBMC samples, with FDR below 0.01 and a log2 fold change above 5 up to day 15 being required. Each bulk clonotype was labeled CD4 or CD8 based on which sequenced repertoire, CD4 or CD8, contained the clonotype at higher abundance. The public reads were run again by TCRdb, first through fastp at Q25 and then through MiXCR, and only productive beta chains were kept. Under each unique CDR3 protein, matching rows form one entry showing the most common genes and DNA. TCRdb assigned the V and J calls; the authors' analysis was not used. For this sample there are 240,000 or so distinct CDR3 sequences; 6.9% appear just once. More than 0.8% of the sample lies in the top ten.

These data originate in a study of T cells after yellow fever vaccination (dated by TCRdb to about 2019). Regarding the complete study: The SMART-Seq v4 Ultra Low Input RNA kit was used to prepare libraries from fractions with low cell numbers. The cohort comprised two healthy male donors, one aged 18 to 30 and one aged 30 to 40 years. Blood samples were taken at several timepoints before and after primary and secondary immunization, and bulk PBMC replicates and cell subsets were isolated. To follow T-cell clones before and after both primary and booster YFV17D yellow fever vaccination, bulk TCR alpha and beta repertoires underwent longitudinal sequencing. The study at large found these results: Because abundant contaminating clonotypes from the bulk population could be contained in FACS-sorted repertoires, computational filtering was required. A small share of clonotypes was detected in both CD4 and CD8 compartments, with the overlap likely arising from convergent recombination. After the booster, most clones that had expanded after primary vaccination were detected again (around 97% of CD4 and around nine tenths of CD8), suggesting broad maintenance of memory. Compared with the primary T-cell response, the secondary T-cell response was weaker but faster, peaking on day 5 rather than day 15. Because only two donors were included in the study, the extent to which the findings can be generalized is limited.

Sample treatment or condition, as interpreted from the label and publication: live attenuated yellow fever vaccine strain. A standard Ficoll-Paque protocol was used to isolate PBMCs from peripheral blood. Dynabeads CD4 and CD8 positive selection kits were used to isolate CD4 and CD8 T-cell fractions. TriZol was used to extract RNA from bulk PBMCs, CD4 and CD8 fractions, and dextramer-positive and dextramer-negative fractions. The CDR3 runs 14 amino acids, cysteine and phenylalanine included. The read is trimmed to its CDR3 DNA, 42 bases read in frame from base 1. Via the germline V gene, CDR1 is LGHNA and CDR2 YSLEER. At the junction V is shortened by 1 base and J by 6 bases; bases outside the gene matches: 4.

The sample was CD4+ T cells sorted from PBMCs, taken 15 days after the yellow fever booster vaccination. The chain is encoded by TRBV4-3 joined to TRBJ2-3; 7 nucleotides in the junction match TRBD2. This sequence was found in a man aged 25 to 40 who received the YFV17D yellow fever vaccine. The CDR3 protein is CASSQGLAGDTQYF. The DNA reads TGCGCCAGCAGCCAAGGACTAGCCGGGGATACGCAGTATTTT.